This record looks at one T cell receptor beta chain sequence and its context. Antigen specificity is unknown. The sample belongs to a study of cytomegalovirus exposure and HLA in healthy donors. Primers included in the PCR were 60 Vbeta and 13 Jbeta primers. The method was immunoSEQ multiplex PCR; TCRdb's version includes in-frame clones alone and lacks a portion of them. The data contain about 110,000 clones, 60% to 80% of them singletons. Study-wide findings and caveats: The HLA-A and HLA-B alleles of most subjects were reportedly predicted accurately from TCR beta sequences.

Germline V gives CDR1 MNHEY, CDR2 SVGAGI. Unmatched junction bases numbered 6, after V lost 5 bases and J lost 2 bases. The CDR3 is 15 residues long. Sequenced: PBMCs. This TCR was sampled from a man aged 35-49 years in good health and CMV-seronegative. The chain uses TRBV6-5 and TRBJ2-3; TRBD1 agrees at 8 bases. CDR3 nucleotides: TGTGCCAGCAGTCGGACAGGGCGCTACACAGATACGCAGTATTTT. Its protein product is CASSRTGRYTDTQYF.